One and the same sample provided the 16 T cell receptor beta chains below, sequenced in a study of cytomegalovirus exposure and HLA in healthy donors. Primers included in the PCR were 60 Vbeta and 13 Jbeta primers. Generated by immunoSEQ multiplex PCR, the TCRdb table keeps only in-frame clones and is missing some. The sample has about 130,000 clones; roughly 80% are singletons. Source material: PBMCs. These receptors were collected from a woman in her 40s in good health and CMV-seronegative.

V usage is TRBV19 and J usage is TRBJ1-4, with TRBD1 matching 7 bases. Per the germline V gene, CDR1 is LNHDA and CDR2 is SQIVND (reference sequence). The CDR3 extends over 15 amino acids. The V segment lost 6 bases and the J segment 4 bases; nucleotides outside the gene matches: 8. This CDR3 reads CASSLRDSYNEKLFF. CDR3 nucleotides: TGTGCCAGTAGCCTTCGGGACAGTTATAATGAAAAACTGTTTTTT.

The genes are TRBV4-1 and TRBJ1-2; D remains unclear. Germline values: CDR1 MGHRA, CDR2 YSYEKL. CDR3 length: 13 amino acids. V was cut by 0 bases and J by 4 bases, with 6 bases left in between. The CDR3 here is CASSQEPSYGYTF. In DNA, the CDR3 is TGCGCCAGCAGCCAAGAACCCAGCTATGGCTACACCTTC.

The chain joins TRBV6-1 to TRBJ2-1; tentatively, D is TRBD2 (6 bases). The CDR3 is 16 residues long. Trimming removed 4 bases from V and 3 bases from J, with 16 bases in between. Germline V gene sequence: CDR1 MNHNS, CDR2 SASEGT. The CDR3 spells CASSVPGTSDYNEQFF. In nucleotides, the CDR3 is TGTGCCAGCAGTGTCCCCGGGACTTCCGACTACAATGAGCAGTTCTTC.

This sequence joins TRBV19 and TRBJ2-2; TRBD1 aligns across 8 bases. The V gene end was trimmed by 5 bases and the J gene end by 1 base; junction bases not matched to a gene: 3. Germline CDR1 reads LNHDA; CDR2 reads SQIVND (reference sequence). The CDR3 is 15 amino acids. The DNA for the CDR3 is TGTGCCAGTAGTTCCGGGACAGGGAACACCGGGGAGCTGTTTTTT. Translated, it gives CASSSGTGNTGELFF.

This rearrangement joins TRBV9 to TRBJ2-1; D uncertain. V was trimmed by 0 bases and J by 0 bases, leaving 7 bases between them. This CDR3 has 15 residues. Germline V gives CDR1 SGDLS, CDR2 YYNGEE. In DNA, the CDR3 is TGTGCCAGCAGCGTAGCGTGGAGCTCCTACAATGAGCAGTTCTTC. This codes for CASSVAWSSYNEQFF.

This chain connects TRBV5-4 to TRBJ1-5; D is perhaps TRBD1 (5 bases). CDR1 is SGHNT, CDR2 YYREEE, per germline (reference sequence). The CDR3 is 16 amino acids. V dropped 2 bases and J dropped 1 base, with 13 bases sitting between them. CDR3 nucleotide sequence: TGTGCCAGCAGCTTCTCCGGGGGAGCCAGCAATCAGCCCCAGCATTTT. Its protein product is CASSFSGGASNQPQHF.

In DNA, the CDR3 is TGTGCCAGCAGCCAACGCCCACTGGGGGCCCACGAGCAGTACTTC. This codes for CASSQRPLGAHEQYF. The rearrangement joins TRBV6-5 to TRBJ2-7; D is perhaps TRBD1 (6 bases). V shed 6 bases and J shed 5 bases, with 20 bases lying between them. The CDR3 has 15 amino acids. Looked up from germline, CDR1 is MNHEY and CDR2 is SVGAGI.

V and J are TRBV2 and TRBJ1-2; D remains ambiguous. Germline CDR1 and CDR2: SNHLY and FYNNEI. The ends were cut back, 2 bases at V and 2 bases at J, with 15 bases in the middle. There are 16 residues in the CDR3. For the CDR3, the DNA is TGTGCCAGCAGTGAAAACGGGTTGGGAGGGAACTATGGCTACACCTTC. Amino acid sequence: CASSENGLGGNYGYTF.

The chain couples TRBV7-6 to TRBJ1-1; tentatively, D is TRBD1 (5 bases). The CDR3 has 15 amino acids. V was shortened by 5 bases and J by 3 bases, with 16 bases between the two germline ends. Germline values: CDR1 SGHVS, CDR2 FNYEAQ. CDR3 bases: TGTGCCAGCAGCCCTCGACAGAAGGGGCACACTGAAGCTTTCTTT. Protein: CASSPRQKGHTEAFF.

This chain links TRBV10-3 with TRBJ1-1, with D maybe TRBD1 (6 bases). With 7 bases removed from V and 5 bases from J, the gap between germline ends came to 14 bases. This CDR3 contains 13 residues. The germline V gene encodes CDR1 ENHRY and CDR2 SYGVKD. CDR3 loop: CAIKGQLITEAFF. Written as DNA, the CDR3 is TGTGCCATCAAAGGACAGCTTATAACTGAAGCTTTCTTT.

The chain recombines TRBV4-2 with TRBJ2-2; D not resolved. Germline CDR1 reads LGHNA; CDR2 reads YNFKEQ. Trimming cost V 1 base and J 2 bases, with 11 bases left between them. The CDR3 is 16 residues long. CDR3 residues: CASSQAAAANTGELFF. In nucleotides, the CDR3 is TGTGCCAGCAGCCAAGCTGCGGCGGCTAACACCGGGGAGCTGTTTTTT.

This clone occurred a few times. The chain employs TRBV10-3 and TRBJ2-7; D is uncertain. In germline, CDR1 is ENHRY, CDR2 SYGVKD. V gave up 2 bases and J gave up 4 bases, with 6 bases separating them. CDR3 length: 12 amino acids. CDR3 sequence (DNA): TGTGCCATCAGTGAGGCCAGTTACGAGCAGTACTTC. Its translation: CAISEASYEQYF.

The rearrangement joins TRBV6-6 to TRBJ1-5; D not certain. Per germline, CDR1 MNHNY and CDR2 SVGAGI (reference sequence). V dropped 0 bases and J dropped 3 bases, with 9 bases sitting between them. This CDR3 is 15 amino acids long. The CDR3 is CASSYSDILNQPQHF. The CDR3 coding sequence is TGTGCCAGCAGTTACTCTGACATACTCAATCAGCCCCAGCATTTT.

This sequence joins TRBV4-2 and TRBJ1-2; D is perhaps TRBD1 (5 bases). The CDR3 spans 16 residues. Germline V CDR1 and CDR2: LGHNA, YNFKEQ. The V end was cut by 0 bases, the J end by 4 bases, with 15 bases between. In DNA, the CDR3 is TGTGCCAGCAGCCAAGATCCCGGGCGGGGGTTCTATGGCTACACCTTC. It codes for CASSQDPGRGFYGYTF.

The CDR3 spells CASSLQYLGTSVGTDTQYF. Written as DNA, the CDR3 is TGCGCCAGCAGCTTACAATACCTCGGGACTAGCGTTGGCACAGATACGCAGTATTTT. The chain combines TRBV5-1 with TRBJ2-3; 10 bases match TRBD2. J was trimmed by 1 base and V by 2 bases; bases with no gene match: 13. This CDR3 is built from 19 residues. The V gene's germline CDR1 is SGHRS and CDR2 YFSETQ.

The V call is TRBV4-2, the J call TRBJ2-1; no definite D call. Trimming stripped 0 bases from V and 7 bases from J, with 16 bases between. CDR1 and CDR2 (germline): LGHNA, YNFKEQ. The CDR3 consists of 16 residues. The chain's CDR3 is CASSQDFLSPENEQFF. The CDR3 nucleotides are TGTGCCAGCAGCCAAGATTTTTTGAGTCCGGAGAATGAGCAGTTCTTC.